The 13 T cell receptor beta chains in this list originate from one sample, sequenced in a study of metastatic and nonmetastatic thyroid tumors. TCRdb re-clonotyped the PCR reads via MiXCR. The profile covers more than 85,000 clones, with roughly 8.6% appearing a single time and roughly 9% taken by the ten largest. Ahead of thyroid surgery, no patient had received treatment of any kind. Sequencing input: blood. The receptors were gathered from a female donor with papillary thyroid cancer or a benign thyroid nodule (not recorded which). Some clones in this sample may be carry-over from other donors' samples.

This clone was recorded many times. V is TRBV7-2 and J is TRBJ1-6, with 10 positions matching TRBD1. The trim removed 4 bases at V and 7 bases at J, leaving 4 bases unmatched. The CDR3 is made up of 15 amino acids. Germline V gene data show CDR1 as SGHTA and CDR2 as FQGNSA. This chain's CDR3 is CASSYWTGGNSPLHF. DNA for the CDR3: TGTGCCAGCAGCTACTGGACAGGGGGAAATTCACCCCTCCACTTT.

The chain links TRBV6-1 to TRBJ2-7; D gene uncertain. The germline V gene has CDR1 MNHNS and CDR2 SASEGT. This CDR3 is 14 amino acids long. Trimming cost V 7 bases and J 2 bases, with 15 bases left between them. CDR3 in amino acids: CASTLDGSAYEQYF. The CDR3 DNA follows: TGTGCCAGCACCCTCGATGGTTCGGCCTACGAGCAGTACTTC.

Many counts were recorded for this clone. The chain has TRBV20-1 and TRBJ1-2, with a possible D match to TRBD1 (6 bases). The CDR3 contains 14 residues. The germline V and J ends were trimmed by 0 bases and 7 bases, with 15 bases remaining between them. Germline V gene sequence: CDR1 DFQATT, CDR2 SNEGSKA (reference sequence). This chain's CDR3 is CSARDMAGASGYTF. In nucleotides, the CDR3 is TGCAGTGCTAGAGATATGGCAGGGGCCAGTGGCTACACCTTC.

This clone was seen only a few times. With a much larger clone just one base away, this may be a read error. CDR3 in DNA: TGTGCCATCAGCTGTGACGGCGGGCAGCCCCAGCATTTT. Protein product: CAISCDGGQPQHF. The V and J genes are TRBV10-3 and TRBJ1-5, with no clear D. Trimming left V 6 bases short and J 7 bases short, with 13 bases between. Per the germline V gene, CDR1 is ENHRY and CDR2 is SYGVKD. This CDR3 is built from 13 residues.

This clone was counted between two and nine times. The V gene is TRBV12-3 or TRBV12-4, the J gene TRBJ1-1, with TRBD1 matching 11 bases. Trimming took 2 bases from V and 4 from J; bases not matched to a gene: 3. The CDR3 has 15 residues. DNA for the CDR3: TGTGCCAGCAGTTTAAGGGGACAGGGGGGCACTGAAGCTTTCTTT. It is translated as CASSLRGQGGTEAFF.

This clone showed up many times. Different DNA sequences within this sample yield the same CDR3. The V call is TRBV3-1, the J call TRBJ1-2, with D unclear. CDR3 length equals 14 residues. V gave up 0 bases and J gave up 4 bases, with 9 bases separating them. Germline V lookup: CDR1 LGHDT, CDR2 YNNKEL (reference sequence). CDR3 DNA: TGTGCCAGCAGCCAAGATCCCAGCAGCTATGGCTACACCTTC. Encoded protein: CASSQDPSSYGYTF.

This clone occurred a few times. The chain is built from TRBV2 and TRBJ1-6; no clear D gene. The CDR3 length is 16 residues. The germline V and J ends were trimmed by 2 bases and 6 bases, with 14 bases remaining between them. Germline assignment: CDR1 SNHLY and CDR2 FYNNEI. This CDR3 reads CASSESRGLINSPLHF. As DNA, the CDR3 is TGTGCCAGCAGTGAAAGCCGAGGTCTCATTAATTCACCCCTCCACTTT.

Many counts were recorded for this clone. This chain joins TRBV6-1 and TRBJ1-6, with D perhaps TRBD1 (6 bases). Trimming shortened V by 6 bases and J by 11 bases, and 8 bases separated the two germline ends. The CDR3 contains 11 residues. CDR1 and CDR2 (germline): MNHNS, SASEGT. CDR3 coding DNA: TGTGCCAGCAGAACAGGGCCACCCCTCCACTTT. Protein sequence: CASRTGPPLHF.

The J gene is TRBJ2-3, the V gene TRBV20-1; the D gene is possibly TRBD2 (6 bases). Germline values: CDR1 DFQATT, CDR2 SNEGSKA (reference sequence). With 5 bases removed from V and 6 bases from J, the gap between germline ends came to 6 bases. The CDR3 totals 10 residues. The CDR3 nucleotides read TGCAGTGCTGGAGGGGATACGCAGTATTTT. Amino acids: CSAGGDTQYF.

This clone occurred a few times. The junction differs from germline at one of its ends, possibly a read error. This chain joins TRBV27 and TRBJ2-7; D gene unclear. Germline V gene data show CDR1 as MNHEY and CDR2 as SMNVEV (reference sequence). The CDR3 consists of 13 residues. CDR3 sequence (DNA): TGCGCCAGCCGTACTCCCACGGGCTACGAGCAGTACTTC. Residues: CASRTPTGYEQYF.

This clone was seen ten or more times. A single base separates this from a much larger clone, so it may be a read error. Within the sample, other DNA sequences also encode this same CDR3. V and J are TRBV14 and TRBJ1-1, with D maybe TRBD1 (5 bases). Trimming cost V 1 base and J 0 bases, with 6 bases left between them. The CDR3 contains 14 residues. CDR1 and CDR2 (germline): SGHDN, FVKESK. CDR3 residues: CASSQAGMNTEAFF. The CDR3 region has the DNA TGTGCCAGCAGCCAAGCAGGGATGAACACTGAAGCTTTCTTT. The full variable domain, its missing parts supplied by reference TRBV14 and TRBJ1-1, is EAGVTQFPSHSVIEKGQTVTLRCDPISGHDNLYWYRRVMGKEIKFLLHFVKESKQDESGMPNNRFLAERTGGTYSTLKVQPAELEDSGVYFCASSQAGMNTEAFFGQGTRLTVV.

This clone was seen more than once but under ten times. The CDR3 here is CASSLRGGAETQYF. CDR3 DNA: TGTGCCAGCAGCTTAAGGGGGGGCGCGGAGACCCAGTACTTC. This rearrangement joins TRBV7-3 to TRBJ2-5, with a possible D match to TRBD2 (7 bases). Germline loops: CDR1 SGHTA, CDR2 FQGTGA. Trimming took off 1 base at V and 5 bases at J, with 11 bases between the two ends. The CDR3 has 14 amino acids.

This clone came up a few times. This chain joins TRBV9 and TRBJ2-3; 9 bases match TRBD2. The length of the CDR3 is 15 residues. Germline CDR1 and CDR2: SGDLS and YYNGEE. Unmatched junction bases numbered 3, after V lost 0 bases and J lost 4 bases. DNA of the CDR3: TGTGCCAGCAGCGTAGTCGGCGGGGGGGCAGATACGCAGTATTTT. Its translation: CASSVVGGGADTQYF.